The source of this T cell receptor beta chain is a study of T cells after yellow fever vaccination. Across the whole study: Preparation of fractions with low cell numbers was performed using SMART-Seq v4 Ultra Low Input. Broader study findings: A weaker but faster secondary response was observed, peaking on day 5 versus 15. Most clones from primary vaccination resurfaced after the booster (around 95% CD4, approximately 87% CD8).

UMIs were added to TCR cDNA along with a universal primer site when it was made by 5'RACE template switching. One entry per CDR3 protein, called by TCRdb with MiXCR from the 5' RACE reads. The repertoire holds 100,000 to 150,000 distinct CDR3 sequences, with 13% to 15% as singletons. As regards this clonotype: Its antigen is still unknown.

Germline CDR1 and CDR2: LNHNV and YYDKDF (reference sequence). The CDR3 is 14 residues long. The V and J ends lost 3 bases and 5 bases respectively, with 13 bases between them. This TCR was recovered from a man between 18 and 29 years old who received the YFV17D yellow fever vaccine. This sequence joins TRBV15 and TRBJ2-5, with D maybe TRBD1 (8 bases). The sample consisted of CD8+ T cells sorted from PBMCs, taken 5 days after the yellow fever booster vaccination. CDR3: CATSSDRGGETQYF. For the CDR3, the DNA is TGTGCCACCAGCAGCGACAGGGGAGGGGAGACCCAGTACTTC.